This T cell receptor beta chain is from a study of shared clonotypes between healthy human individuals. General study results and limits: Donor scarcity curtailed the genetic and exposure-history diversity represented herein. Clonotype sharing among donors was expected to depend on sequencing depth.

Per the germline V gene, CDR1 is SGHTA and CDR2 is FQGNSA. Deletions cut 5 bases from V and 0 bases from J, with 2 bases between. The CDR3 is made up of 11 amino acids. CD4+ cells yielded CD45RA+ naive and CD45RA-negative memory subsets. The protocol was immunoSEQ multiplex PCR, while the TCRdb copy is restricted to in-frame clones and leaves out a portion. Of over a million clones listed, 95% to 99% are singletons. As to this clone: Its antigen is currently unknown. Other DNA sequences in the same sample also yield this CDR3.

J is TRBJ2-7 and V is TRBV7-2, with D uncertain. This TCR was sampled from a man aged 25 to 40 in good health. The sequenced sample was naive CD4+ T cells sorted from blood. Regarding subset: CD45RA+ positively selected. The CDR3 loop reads CASSRSYEQYF. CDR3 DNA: TGTGCCAGCAGCCGCTCCTACGAGCAGTACTTC.